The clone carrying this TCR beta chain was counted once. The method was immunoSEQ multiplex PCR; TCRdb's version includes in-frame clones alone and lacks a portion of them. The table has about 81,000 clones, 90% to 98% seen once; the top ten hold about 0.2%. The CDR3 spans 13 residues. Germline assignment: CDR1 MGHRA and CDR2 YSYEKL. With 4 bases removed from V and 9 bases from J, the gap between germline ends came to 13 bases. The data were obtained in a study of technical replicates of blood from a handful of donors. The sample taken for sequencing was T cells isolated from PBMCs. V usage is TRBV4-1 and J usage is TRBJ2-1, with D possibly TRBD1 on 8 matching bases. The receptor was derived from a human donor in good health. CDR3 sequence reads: CASSRTGGAEQFF. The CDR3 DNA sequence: TGCGCCAGCAGCCGAACAGGGGGGGCTGAGCAGTTCTTC.